Below, 14 T cell receptor beta chains from the same sample are listed, as sequenced in a study of CD8 T cells in Susac syndrome. A quantity of about 0.45 to 1 ug RNA underwent reverse transcription using random hexamers. In TCRdb, the immunoSEQ multiplex PCR reads were re-called with MiXCR into one record per CDR3 protein. Of about 83,000 distinct CDR3 sequences in the sample, just under 95% were seen once. Sequenced sample: CD8+ T cells from PBMCs. The receptors originated from a human donor with Susac syndrome.

The rearrangement uses TRBV20-1 and TRBJ2-1; TRBD2 matches 9 bases. The V and J ends lost 6 bases and 0 bases, in that order; junction bases with no gene match: 12. CDR1 is DFQATT, CDR2 SNEGSKA, per germline (reference sequence). The CDR3 spans 17 residues. CDR3 bases: TGCAGTGCCCTACCGCTAGCGGGACAACTCTCCTACAATGAGCAGTTCTTC. It codes for CSALPLAGQLSYNEQFF.

The chain has TRBV7-2 and TRBJ1-2, with D uncertain. Germline CDR1 reads SGHTA; CDR2 reads FQGNSA. V was shortened by 0 bases and J by 14 bases, with 19 bases between the two germline ends. The CDR3 runs to 14 residues. CDR3 bases: TGTGCCAGCAGCTTAGCGGGCGGGCATGGCCTAAAAACCTTC. Its protein product is CASSLAGGHGLKTF.

The CDR3 loop is CASTEEDTQYF. Written as DNA, the CDR3 is TGTGCCAGCACCGAGGAAGATACGCAGTATTTT. The rearrangement links TRBV5-4 to TRBJ2-3; D is unclear. CDR1 and CDR2 (germline): SGHNT, YYREEE (reference sequence). The CDR3 covers 11 residues. Trimming took off 6 bases at V and 5 bases at J, with 7 bases between the two ends.

The rearrangement joins TRBV7-8 to TRBJ2-3; TRBD1 or TRBD2 may be the D gene (6 bases each). V was pared by 1 base and J by 0 bases, with 11 bases between. The CDR3 has 16 amino acids. Looked up from germline, CDR1 is SGHVS and CDR2 is FQNEAQ. CDR3 nucleotides: TGTGCCAGCAGCTTAGGGACGGGGGCTAGCACAGATACGCAGTATTTT. Translating gives CASSLGTGASTDTQYF.

The rearrangement uses TRBV4-1 and TRBJ2-7; D not certain. Trimming took off 0 bases at V and 1 base at J, with 13 bases between the two ends. The V gene's germline CDR1 is MGHRA and CDR2 YSYEKL. The CDR3 is made up of 16 amino acids. CDR3 bases: TGCGCCAGCAGCCAAGAGAATCCGATAGGGTCCTACGAGCAGTACTTC. Protein product: CASSQENPIGSYEQYF.

The chain has TRBV5-1 and TRBJ1-1, with D uncertain. The CDR3 loop spans 15 amino acids. Germline CDR1 reads SGHRS; CDR2 reads YFSETQ. The V end lost 4 bases, the J end lost 6 bases, and 19 bases lay between the germline ends. CDR3 amino acids: CASSPGMDLMPEAFF. In nucleotides, the CDR3 is TGCGCCAGCAGCCCCGGAATGGACCTTATGCCTGAAGCTTTCTTT.

J is TRBJ2-5 and V is TRBV27; the D gene is possibly TRBD1 (6 bases). The CDR3 is 15 residues long. Trimming left V 8 bases short and J 1 base short, with 17 bases between. From germline, CDR1 is MNHEY and CDR2 SMNVEV (reference sequence). In DNA form, the CDR3 reads TGTGCCAGCGCCCTTCTGATGGACAGCCAAGAGACCCAGTACTTC. It codes for CASALLMDSQETQYF.

The chain recombines TRBV19 with TRBJ1-1; perhaps TRBD1 as D (5 bases). The CDR3 spans 11 residues. CDR1 is LNHDA, CDR2 SQIVND, per germline (reference sequence). V was cut by 10 bases and J by 7 bases, with 13 bases left in between. This CDR3 is CATWRGIEAFF. The CDR3 DNA sequence: TGTGCCACCTGGCGGGGGATTGAAGCTTTCTTT.

V usage is TRBV20-1 and J usage is TRBJ2-7, with 11 bases aligning to TRBD1. Germline CDR1 is DFQATT and CDR2 is SNEGSKA (reference sequence). Losses at the gene ends were 3 bases for V and 2 bases for J; bases not matched to a gene: 9. The CDR3 is 16 amino acids. The CDR3 DNA follows: TGCAGTGCTAGTTACCTCGGACAGGGGGCAACCTACGAGCAGTACTTC. Amino acids: CSASYLGQGATYEQYF.

The CDR3 reads CASSSGTSGPYNEQFF. In DNA form, the CDR3 reads TGTGCCAGCAGTTCAGGGACTAGCGGGCCCTACAATGAGCAGTTCTTC. V usage is TRBV12-3 or TRBV12-4 and J usage is TRBJ2-1, with 12 bases aligning to TRBD2. Germline trimming cut 4 bases from V and 2 bases from J; bases unmatched to any gene: 3. This CDR3 region has 16 residues.

The rearrangement uses TRBV20-1 and TRBJ1-1; D uncertain. The V gene lost 0 bases and the J gene lost 0 bases, with 11 bases spanning the gap. CDR1 DFQATT and CDR2 SNEGSKA come from the germline V gene (reference sequence). This CDR3 spans 15 amino acids. DNA for the CDR3: TGCAGTGCTAGAGATTGGGTGGGTCTGAACACTGAAGCTTTCTTT. This codes for CSARDWVGLNTEAFF.

This clonotype has only one observation. This chain connects TRBV5-1 to TRBJ2-7, with 9 nucleotides matching TRBD1. This CDR3 has 16 amino acids. Germline CDR1 is SGHRS and CDR2 is YFSETQ. V was pared by 2 bases and J by 4 bases, with 10 bases of the junction left unmatched. Here the CDR3 DNA reads TGCGCCAGCAGCTTTGCTCCGGGACAGGGCGGATACGAGCAGTACTTC. Its protein product is CASSFAPGQGGYEQYF.

This clonotype is a singleton in its sample. The rearrangement links TRBV7-2 to TRBJ2-2; D call uncertain. V lost 0 bases, J lost 6 bases, and 14 bases lay in between. Germline CDR1 is SGHTA and CDR2 is FQGNSA. There are 16 residues in the CDR3. In DNA, the CDR3 is TGTGCCAGCAGCTTAGCGTGGACCCCATTGGCCGGGGAGCTGTTTTTT. It yields the protein CASSLAWTPLAGELFF.

The chain links TRBV19 to TRBJ2-1; TRBD2 agrees at 14 bases. Germline CDR1 and CDR2: LNHDA and SQIVND (reference sequence). The CDR3 has 14 amino acids. The V gene end was trimmed by 5 bases and the J gene end by 13 bases; junction bases not matched to a gene: 7. The CDR3 here is CASSRGLAGDSQFF. CDR3 nucleotide sequence: TGTGCCAGTAGTCGGGGACTAGCGGGAGATAGTCAGTTCTTC.